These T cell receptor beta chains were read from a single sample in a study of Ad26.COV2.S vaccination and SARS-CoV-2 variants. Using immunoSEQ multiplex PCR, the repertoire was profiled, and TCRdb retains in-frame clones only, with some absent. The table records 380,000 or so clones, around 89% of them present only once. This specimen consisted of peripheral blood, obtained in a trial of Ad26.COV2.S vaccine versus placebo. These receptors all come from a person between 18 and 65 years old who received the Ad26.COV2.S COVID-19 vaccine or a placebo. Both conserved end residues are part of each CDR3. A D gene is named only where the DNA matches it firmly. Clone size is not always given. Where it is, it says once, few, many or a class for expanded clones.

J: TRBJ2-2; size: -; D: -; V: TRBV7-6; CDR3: CASSLAPPGVNTGELFF; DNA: TGTGCCAGCAGCTTAGCCCCCCCAGGGGTAAACACCGGGGAGCTGTTTTTT
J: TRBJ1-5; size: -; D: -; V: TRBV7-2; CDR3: CASSLRTGEGQPQHF; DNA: TGTGCCAGCAGCTTAAGAACGGGCGAGGGTCAGCCCCAGCATTTT
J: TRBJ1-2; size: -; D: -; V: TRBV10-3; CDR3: CAIWINYGYTF; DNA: TGTGCCATCTGGATTAACTATGGCTACACCTTC
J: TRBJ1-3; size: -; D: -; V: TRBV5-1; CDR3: CASSYGQGSGNTIYF; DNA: TGCGCCAGCAGCTACGGACAAGGCTCTGGAAACACCATATATTTT
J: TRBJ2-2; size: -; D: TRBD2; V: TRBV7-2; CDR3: CASSRPSGRSGELFF; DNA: TGTGCCAGCAGCCGGCCGAGCGGGAGGTCCGGGGAGCTGTTTTTT
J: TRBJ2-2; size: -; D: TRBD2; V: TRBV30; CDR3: CAWMRREGRTGELFF; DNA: TGTGCCTGGATGAGGCGGGAGGGCCGTACCGGGGAGCTGTTTTTT
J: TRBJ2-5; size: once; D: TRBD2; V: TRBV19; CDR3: CASSSGTSAIQETQYF; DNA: TGTGCCAGTAGCTCCGGGACTAGCGCTATCCAAGAGACCCAGTACTTC
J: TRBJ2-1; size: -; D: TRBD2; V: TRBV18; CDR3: CASSPPRTSGGKTYNEQFF; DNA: TGTGCCAGCTCACCCCCCAGGACTAGCGGGGGGAAGACCTACAATGAGCAGTTCTTC
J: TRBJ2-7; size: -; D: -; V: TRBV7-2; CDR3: CATSSGVEATSHGQYF; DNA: TGTGCCACATCTTCGGGGGTGGAGGCAACGAGTCACGGGCAGTACTTC
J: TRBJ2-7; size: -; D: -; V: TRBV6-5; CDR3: CARARGPYEQYF; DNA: TGTGCCAGGGCCCGAGGGCCCTACGAGCAGTACTTC
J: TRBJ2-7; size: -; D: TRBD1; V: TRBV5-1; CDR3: CASSLTGDEQYF; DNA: TGCGCCAGCAGTCTGACAGGGGACGAGCAGTACTTC
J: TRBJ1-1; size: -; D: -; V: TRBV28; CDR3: CASSLRGTTFF; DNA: TGTGCCAGCAGTTTAAGGGGGACGACTTTCTTT
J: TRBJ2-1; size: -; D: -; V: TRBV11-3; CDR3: CASSLDPGSSNEQFF; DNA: TGTGCCAGCAGCCTAGACCCTGGCAGTTCCAATGAGCAGTTCTTC
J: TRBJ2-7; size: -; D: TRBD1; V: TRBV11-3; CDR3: CASSSGTGFMSEQYF; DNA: TGTGCCAGCAGCTCCGGGACAGGATTTATGTCCGAGCAGTACTTC
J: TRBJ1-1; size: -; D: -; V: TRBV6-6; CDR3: CASSLLQGNTEAFF; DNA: TGTGCCAGCAGCCTCCTTCAGGGGAACACTGAAGCTTTCTTT
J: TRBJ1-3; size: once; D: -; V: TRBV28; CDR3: CASSFSRLPGSSGNTIYF; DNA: TGTGCCAGCAGTTTTTCTCGGCTCCCAGGGAGCTCTGGAAACACCATATATTTT
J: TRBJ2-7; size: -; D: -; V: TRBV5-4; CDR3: CASSVGSRGPSEQYF; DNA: TGTGCCAGCAGCGTAGGGTCAAGGGGCCCCTCCGAGCAGTACTTC
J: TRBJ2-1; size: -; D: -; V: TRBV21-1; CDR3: CASRQPGQGFKVTFF; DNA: TGTGCCAGCAGGCAACCGGGACAGGGGTTTAAGGTTACGTTCTTC
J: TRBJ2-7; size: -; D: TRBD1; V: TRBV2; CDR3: CASSEALGDRGYEQYF; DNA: TGTGCCAGCAGTGAAGCGCTTGGGGACAGGGGGTACGAGCAGTACTTC
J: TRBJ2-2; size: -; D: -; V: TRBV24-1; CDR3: CATSVAGPKSGELFF; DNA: TGTGCCACCAGTGTGGCAGGACCTAAATCCGGGGAGCTGTTTTTT
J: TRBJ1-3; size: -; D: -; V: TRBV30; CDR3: CAWTSVSGNTIYF; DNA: TGTGCCTGGACGTCAGTCTCTGGAAACACCATATATTTT
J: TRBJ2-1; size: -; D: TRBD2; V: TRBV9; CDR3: CASSEGTSYGEQFF; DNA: TGTGCCAGCAGCGAAGGGACTAGCTACGGTGAGCAGTTCTTC
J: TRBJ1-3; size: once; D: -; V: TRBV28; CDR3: CASRNRQLSGNTIYF; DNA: TGTGCCAGCAGGAACAGACAGCTCTCTGGAAACACCATATATTTT
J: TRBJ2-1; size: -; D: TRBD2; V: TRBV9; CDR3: CASSPLAGGMDEQFF; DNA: TGTGCCAGCAGCCCCCTAGCGGGGGGGATGGATGAGCAGTTCTTC
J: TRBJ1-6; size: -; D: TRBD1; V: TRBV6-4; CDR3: CASSVGQGSNSPLHF; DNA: TGTGCCAGCAGTGTAGGACAGGGGAGTAATTCACCCCTCCACTTT
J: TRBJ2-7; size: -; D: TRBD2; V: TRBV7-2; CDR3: CASSPSGGSYEQYF; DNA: TGTGCCAGCAGCCCTAGCGGGGGGTCCTACGAGCAGTACTTC
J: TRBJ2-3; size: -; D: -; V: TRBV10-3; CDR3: CAIRPFGTDTQYF; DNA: TGTGCCATCAGGCCTTTTGGGACAGATACGCAGTATTTT
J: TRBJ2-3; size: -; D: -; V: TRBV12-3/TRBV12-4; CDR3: CASSLAGSDTQYF; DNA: TGTGCCAGCAGTTTAGCCGGCTCAGATACGCAGTATTTT
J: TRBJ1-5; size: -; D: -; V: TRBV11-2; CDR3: CASSPRVSASNQPQHF; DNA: TGTGCCAGCAGCCCCAGGGTATCGGCGAGCAATCAGCCCCAGCATTTT
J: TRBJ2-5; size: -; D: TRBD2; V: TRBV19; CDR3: CASRLAGGLQETQYF; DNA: TGTGCCAGTAGATTGGCGGGGGGGCTCCAAGAGACCCAGTACTTC
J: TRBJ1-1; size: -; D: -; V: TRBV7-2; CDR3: CASSVTLNTEAFF; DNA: TGTGCCAGCAGCGTCACCTTGAACACTGAAGCTTTCTTT
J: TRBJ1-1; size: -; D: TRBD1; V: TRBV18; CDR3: CASSHSPTGGPELAEAFF; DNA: TGTGCCAGCTCACATAGCCCGACAGGGGGGCCCGAACTAGCTGAAGCTTTCTTT
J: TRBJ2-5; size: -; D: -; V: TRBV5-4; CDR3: CASSLGRKETQYF; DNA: TGTGCCAGCAGCTTGGGACGGAAAGAGACCCAGTACTTC
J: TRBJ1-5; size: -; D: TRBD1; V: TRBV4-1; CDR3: CASSLRQGASQPQHF; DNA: TGCGCCAGCAGCCTCCGACAGGGGGCAAGTCAGCCCCAGCATTTT
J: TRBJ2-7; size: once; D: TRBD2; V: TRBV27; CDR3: CASSPGTSGANEQYF; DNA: TGTGCCAGCAGCCCCGGGACTAGCGGGGCCAACGAGCAGTACTTC
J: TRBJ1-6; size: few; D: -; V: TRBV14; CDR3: CASSPGGGKGICF; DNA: TGTGCCAGCAGCCCGGGCGGCGGGAAGGGGATCTGCTTT
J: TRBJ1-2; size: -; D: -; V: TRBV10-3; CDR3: CAISSPPGDYGYTF; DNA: TGTGCCATCAGTAGCCCTCCAGGAGACTATGGCTACACCTTC
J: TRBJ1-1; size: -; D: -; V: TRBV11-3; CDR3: CASSTDRNTEAFF; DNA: TGTGCCAGCAGCACCGACAGGAACACTGAAGCTTTCTTT
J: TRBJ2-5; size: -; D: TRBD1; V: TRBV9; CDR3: CASSQDRGRKGKSWTQYF; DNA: TGTGCCAGCAGCCAGGACAGGGGGCGCAAAGGTAAGAGTTGGACCCAGTACTTC
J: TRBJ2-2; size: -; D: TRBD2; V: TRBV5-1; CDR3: CASSTILAGGLTGELFF; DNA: TGCGCCAGCAGCACAATACTAGCGGGGGGGCTCACCGGGGAGCTGTTTTTT
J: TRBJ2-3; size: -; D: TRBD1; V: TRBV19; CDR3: CASSIGTASTDTQYF; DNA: TGTGCCAGTAGTATCGGGACAGCTAGCACAGATACGCAGTATTTT
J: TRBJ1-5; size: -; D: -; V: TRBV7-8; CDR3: CASSLGDSNQPQHF; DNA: TGTGCCAGCAGCTTAGGGGACAGCAATCAGCCCCAGCATTTT
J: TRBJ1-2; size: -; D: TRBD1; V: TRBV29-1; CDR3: CSVEAPGQGAGNGYTF; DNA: TGCAGCGTTGAAGCCCCGGGACAGGGCGCCGGGAATGGCTACACCTTC
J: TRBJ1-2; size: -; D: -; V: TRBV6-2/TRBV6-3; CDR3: CASSYSFKGAYGYTF; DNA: TGTGCCAGCAGTTACTCGTTTAAAGGGGCCTATGGCTACACCTTC
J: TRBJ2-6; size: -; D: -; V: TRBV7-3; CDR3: CASRRSGVGANVLTF; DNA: TGTGCCAGCAGGCGGTCGGGAGTTGGGGCCAACGTCCTGACTTTC
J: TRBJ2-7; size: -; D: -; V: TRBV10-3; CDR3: CAISSDYEQYF; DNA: TGTGCCATCAGTTCAGACTACGAGCAGTACTTC
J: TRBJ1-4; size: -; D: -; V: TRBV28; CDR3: CASSLWPENEKLFF; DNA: TGTGCCAGCAGTTTGTGGCCAGAGAATGAAAAACTGTTTTTT
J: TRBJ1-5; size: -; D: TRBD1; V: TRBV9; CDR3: CASSMGQNSNQPQHF; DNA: TGTGCCAGCAGCATGGGACAGAACAGCAATCAGCCCCAGCATTTT
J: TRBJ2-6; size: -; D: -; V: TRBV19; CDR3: CASSIEDNSGANVLTF; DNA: TGTGCCAGTAGTATAGAGGACAACTCTGGGGCCAACGTCCTGACTTTC
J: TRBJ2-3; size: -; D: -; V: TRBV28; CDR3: CASGLGGRTDTQYF; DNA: TGTGCCAGCGGATTGGGGGGGCGGACAGATACGCAGTATTTT
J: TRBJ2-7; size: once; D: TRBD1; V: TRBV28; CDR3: CASRTGLTYEQYF; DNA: TGTGCCAGCCGGACAGGGCTCACCTACGAGCAGTACTTC